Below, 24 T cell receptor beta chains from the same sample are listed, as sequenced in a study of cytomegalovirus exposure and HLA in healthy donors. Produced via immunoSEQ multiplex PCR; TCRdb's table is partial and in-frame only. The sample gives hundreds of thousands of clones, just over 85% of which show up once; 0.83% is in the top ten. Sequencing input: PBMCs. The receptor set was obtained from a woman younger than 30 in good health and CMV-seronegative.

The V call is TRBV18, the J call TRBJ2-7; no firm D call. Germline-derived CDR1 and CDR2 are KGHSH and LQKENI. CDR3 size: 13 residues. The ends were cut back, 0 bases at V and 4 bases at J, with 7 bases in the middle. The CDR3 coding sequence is TGTGCCAGCTCACCACCGTCCCCGTACGAGCAGTACTTC. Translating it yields CASSPPSPYEQYF.

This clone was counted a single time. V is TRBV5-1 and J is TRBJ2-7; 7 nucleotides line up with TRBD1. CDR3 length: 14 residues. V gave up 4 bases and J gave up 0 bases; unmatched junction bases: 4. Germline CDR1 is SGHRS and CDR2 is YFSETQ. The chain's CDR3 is CASSPRDSSYEQYF. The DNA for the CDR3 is TGCGCCAGCAGCCCTAGGGACAGCTCCTACGAGCAGTACTTC.

CDR3 nucleotide sequence: TGTGCCAGCAGCTTGGTTGGACAGGGAGATCGGGAGCTGTTTTTT. Its protein product is CASSLVGQGDRELFF. The V gene is TRBV5-4, the J gene TRBJ2-2; 8 bases match TRBD1. J gave up 9 bases and V 0 bases, and 7 bases lay outside the gene matches. The CDR3 is 15 amino acids. CDR1 SGHNT and CDR2 YYREEE come from the germline V gene (reference sequence).

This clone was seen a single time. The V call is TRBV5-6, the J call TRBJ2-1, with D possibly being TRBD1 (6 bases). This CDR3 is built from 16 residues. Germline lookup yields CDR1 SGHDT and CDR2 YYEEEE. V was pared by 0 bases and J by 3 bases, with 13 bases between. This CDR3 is CASSLAAGVYYNEQFF. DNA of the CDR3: TGTGCCAGCAGCTTGGCGGCAGGGGTTTACTACAATGAGCAGTTCTTC.

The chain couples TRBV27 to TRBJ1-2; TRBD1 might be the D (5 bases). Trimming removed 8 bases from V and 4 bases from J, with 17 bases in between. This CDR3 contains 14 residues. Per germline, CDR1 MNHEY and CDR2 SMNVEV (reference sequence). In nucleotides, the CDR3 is TGTGCCAGCCCCTGGACATCGAATGGCTATGGCTACACCTTC. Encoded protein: CASPWTSNGYGYTF.

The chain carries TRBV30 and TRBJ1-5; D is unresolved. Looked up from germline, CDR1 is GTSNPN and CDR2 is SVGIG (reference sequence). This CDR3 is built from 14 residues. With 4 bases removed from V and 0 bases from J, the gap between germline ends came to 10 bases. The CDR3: CAWNSGYSNQPQHF. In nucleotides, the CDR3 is TGTGCCTGGAACTCAGGTTATAGCAATCAGCCCCAGCATTTT.

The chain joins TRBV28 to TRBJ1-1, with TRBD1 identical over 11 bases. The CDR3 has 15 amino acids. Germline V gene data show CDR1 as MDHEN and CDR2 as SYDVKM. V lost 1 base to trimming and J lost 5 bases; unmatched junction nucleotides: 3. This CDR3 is CASSLFGTGGTEAFF. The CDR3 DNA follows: TGTGCCAGCAGTTTATTTGGGACAGGGGGGACTGAAGCTTTCTTT.

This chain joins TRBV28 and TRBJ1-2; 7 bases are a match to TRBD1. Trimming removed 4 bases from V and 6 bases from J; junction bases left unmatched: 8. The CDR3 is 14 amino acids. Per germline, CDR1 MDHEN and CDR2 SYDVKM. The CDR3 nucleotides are TGTGCCAGCAGTTCCCAAAGGGGGCGACATGGCTACACCTTC. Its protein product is CASSSQRGRHGYTF.

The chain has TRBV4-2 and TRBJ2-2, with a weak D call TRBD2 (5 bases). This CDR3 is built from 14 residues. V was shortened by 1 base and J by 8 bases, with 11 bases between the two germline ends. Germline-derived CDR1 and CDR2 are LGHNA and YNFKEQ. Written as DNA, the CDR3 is TGTGCCAGCAGCCAAGTGGACTTTCCGGGGGAGCTGTTTTTT. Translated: CASSQVDFPGELFF.

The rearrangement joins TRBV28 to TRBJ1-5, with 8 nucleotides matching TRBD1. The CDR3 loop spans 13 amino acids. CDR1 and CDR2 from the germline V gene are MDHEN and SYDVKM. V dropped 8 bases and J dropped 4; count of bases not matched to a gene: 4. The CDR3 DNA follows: TGTGCCAGCGGACAGGGTCGAAATCAGCCCCAGCATTTT. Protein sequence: CASGQGRNQPQHF.

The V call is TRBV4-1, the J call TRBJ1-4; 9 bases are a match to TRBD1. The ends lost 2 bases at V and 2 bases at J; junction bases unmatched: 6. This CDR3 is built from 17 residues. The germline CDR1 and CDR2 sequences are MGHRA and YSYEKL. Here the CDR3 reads CASSQRGQGRTNEKLFF. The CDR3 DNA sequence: TGCGCCAGCAGCCAAAGGGGACAGGGCAGGACTAATGAAAAACTGTTTTTT.

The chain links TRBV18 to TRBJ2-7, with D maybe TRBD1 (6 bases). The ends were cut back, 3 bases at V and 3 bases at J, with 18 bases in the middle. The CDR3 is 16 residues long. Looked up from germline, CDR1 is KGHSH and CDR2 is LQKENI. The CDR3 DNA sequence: TGTGCCAGCTCACCGGCGTTCGGACAGAGTCTCTACGAGCAGTACTTC. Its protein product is CASSPAFGQSLYEQYF.

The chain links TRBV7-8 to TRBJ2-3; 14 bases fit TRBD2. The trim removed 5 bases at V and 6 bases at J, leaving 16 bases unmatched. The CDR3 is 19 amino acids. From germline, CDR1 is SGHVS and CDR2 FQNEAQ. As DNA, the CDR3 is TGTGCCAGCAGCGGGTGGACTAGCGGGGGGCCCCAGGGGATTGATACGCAGTATTTT. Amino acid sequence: CASSGWTSGGPQGIDTQYF.

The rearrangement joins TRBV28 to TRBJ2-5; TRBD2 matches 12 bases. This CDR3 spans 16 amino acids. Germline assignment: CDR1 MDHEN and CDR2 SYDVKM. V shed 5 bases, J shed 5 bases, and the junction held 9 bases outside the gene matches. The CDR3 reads CASSPQTSGRRETQYF. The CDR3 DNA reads TGTGCCAGCAGTCCACAGACTAGCGGGAGACGGGAGACCCAGTACTTC.

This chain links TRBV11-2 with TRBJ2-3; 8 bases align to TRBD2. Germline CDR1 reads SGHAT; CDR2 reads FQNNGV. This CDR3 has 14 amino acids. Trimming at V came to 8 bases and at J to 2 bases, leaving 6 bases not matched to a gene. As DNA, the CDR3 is TGTGCCAGCGCGGCGGGAGGTTTCACAGATACGCAGTATTTT. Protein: CASAAGGFTDTQYF.

CDR3 in DNA: TGTGCCAGCAGTTCAGGCTTCTCCTACAATGAGCAGTTCTTC. Amino acid sequence: CASSSGFSYNEQFF. The chain recombines TRBV28 with TRBJ2-1; D is undetermined. V lost 4 bases, J lost 0 bases, and 7 bases lay in between. There are 14 residues in the CDR3. In germline, CDR1 is MDHEN, CDR2 SYDVKM.

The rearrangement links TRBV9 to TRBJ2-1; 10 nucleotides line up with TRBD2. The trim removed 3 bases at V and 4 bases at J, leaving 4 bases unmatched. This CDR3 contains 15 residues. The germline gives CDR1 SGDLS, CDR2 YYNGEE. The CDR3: CASSAGLAAYNEQFF. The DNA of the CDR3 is TGTGCCAGCAGCGCCGGACTAGCGGCTTACAATGAGCAGTTCTTC.

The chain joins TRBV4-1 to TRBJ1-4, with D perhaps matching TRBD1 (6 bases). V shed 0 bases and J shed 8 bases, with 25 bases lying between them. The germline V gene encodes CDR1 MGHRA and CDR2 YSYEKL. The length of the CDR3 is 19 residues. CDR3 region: CASSQDRGGSLLTREKLFF. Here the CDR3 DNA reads TGCGCCAGCAGCCAAGATAGGGGGGGATCTCTACTCACAAGAGAAAAACTGTTTTTT.

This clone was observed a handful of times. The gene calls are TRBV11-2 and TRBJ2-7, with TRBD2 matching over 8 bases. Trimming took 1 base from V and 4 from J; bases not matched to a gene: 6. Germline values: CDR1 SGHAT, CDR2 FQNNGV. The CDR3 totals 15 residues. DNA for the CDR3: TGTGCCAGCAGCTTAGGAGCGGGAGTGGGGTACGAGCAGTACTTC. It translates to CASSLGAGVGYEQYF.

The CDR3 sequence is CASSQGGAVKYEQFF. In DNA, the CDR3 is TGTGCCAGCAGTCAAGGGGGCGCGGTTAAATATGAGCAGTTCTTC. The chain combines TRBV28 with TRBJ2-1, with TRBD1 identical over 7 bases. Germline V CDR1 and CDR2: MDHEN, SYDVKM. The CDR3 runs 15 residues. After removal of 5 bases from V and 8 bases from J, the junction contained 12 bases not matched to a gene.

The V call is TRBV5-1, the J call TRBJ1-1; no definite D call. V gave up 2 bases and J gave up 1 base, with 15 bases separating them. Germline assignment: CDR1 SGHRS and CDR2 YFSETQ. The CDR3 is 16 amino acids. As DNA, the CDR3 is TGCGCCAGCAGCTTACGGAACGGGAGTGGGAACACTGAAGCTTTCTTT. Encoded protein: CASSLRNGSGNTEAFF.

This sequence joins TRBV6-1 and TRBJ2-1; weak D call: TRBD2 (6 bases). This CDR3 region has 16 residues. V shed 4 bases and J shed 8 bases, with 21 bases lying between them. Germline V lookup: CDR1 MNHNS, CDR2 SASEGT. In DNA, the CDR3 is TGTGCCAGCAGTGTGCAGGGAGGAGACGGAGCGGATGAGCAGTTCTTC. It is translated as CASSVQGGDGADEQFF.

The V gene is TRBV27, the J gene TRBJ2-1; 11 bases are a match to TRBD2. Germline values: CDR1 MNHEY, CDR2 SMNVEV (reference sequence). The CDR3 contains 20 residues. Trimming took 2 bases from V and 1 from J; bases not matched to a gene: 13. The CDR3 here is CASSLHTGDTSGGSYNEQFF. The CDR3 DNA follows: TGTGCCAGCAGTTTACATACAGGCGATACTAGCGGGGGATCCTACAATGAGCAGTTCTTC.

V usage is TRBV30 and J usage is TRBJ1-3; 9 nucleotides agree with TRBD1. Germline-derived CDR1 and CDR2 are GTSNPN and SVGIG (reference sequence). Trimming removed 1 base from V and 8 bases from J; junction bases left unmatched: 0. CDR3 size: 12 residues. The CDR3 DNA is TGTGCCTGGAGTGGACAGGGGGACACCATATATTTT. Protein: CAWSGQGDTIYF.